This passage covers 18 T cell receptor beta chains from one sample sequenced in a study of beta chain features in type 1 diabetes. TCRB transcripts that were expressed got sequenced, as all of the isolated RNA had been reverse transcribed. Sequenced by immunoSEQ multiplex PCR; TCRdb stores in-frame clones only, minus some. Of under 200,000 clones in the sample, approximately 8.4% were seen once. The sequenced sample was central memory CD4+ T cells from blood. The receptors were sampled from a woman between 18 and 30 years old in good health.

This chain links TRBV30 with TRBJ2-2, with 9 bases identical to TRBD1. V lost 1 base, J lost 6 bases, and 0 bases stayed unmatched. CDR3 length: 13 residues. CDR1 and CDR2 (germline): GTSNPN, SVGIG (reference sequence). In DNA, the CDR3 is TGTGCCTGGAGTGGACAGGGGGCCGGGGAGCTGTTTTTT. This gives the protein CAWSGQGAGELFF.

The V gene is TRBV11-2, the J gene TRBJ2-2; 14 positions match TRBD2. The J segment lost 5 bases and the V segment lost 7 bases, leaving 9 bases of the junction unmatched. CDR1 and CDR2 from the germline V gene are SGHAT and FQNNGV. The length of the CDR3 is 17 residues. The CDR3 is CASTPPGLAGGTGELFF. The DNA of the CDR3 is TGTGCCAGCACTCCTCCCGGACTAGCGGGGGGTACCGGGGAGCTGTTTTTT. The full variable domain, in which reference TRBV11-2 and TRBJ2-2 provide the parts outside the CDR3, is EAGVAQSPRYKIIEKRQSVAFWCNPISGHATLYWYQQILGQGPKLLIQFQNNGVVDDSQLPKDRFSAERLKGVDSTLKIQPAKLEDSAVYLCASTPPGLAGGTGELFFGEGSRLTVL.

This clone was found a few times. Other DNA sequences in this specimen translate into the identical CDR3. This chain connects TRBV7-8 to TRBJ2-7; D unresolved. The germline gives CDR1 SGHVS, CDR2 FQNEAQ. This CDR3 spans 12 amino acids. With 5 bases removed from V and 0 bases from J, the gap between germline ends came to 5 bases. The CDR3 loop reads CASSRSSYEQYF. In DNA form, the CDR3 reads TGTGCCAGCAGCCGGAGCTCCTACGAGCAGTACTTC.

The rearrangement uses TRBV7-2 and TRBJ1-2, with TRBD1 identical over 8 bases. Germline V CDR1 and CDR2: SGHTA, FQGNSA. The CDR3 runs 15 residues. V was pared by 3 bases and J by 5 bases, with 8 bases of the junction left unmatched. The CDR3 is CASSFDFDRGYGYTF. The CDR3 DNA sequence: TGTGCCAGCAGCTTCGATTTCGACAGGGGTTATGGCTACACCTTC. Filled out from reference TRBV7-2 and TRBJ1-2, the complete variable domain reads GAGVSQSPSNKVTEKGKDVELRCDPISGHTALYWYRQSLGQGLEFLIYFQGNSAPDKSGLPSDRFSAERTGGSVSTLTIQRTQQEDSAVYLCASSFDFDRGYGYTFGSGTRLTVV.

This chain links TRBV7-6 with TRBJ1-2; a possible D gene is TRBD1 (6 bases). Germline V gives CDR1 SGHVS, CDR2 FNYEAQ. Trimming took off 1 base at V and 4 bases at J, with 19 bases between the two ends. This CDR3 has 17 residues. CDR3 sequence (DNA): TGTGCCAGCAGCTTAGGGCCCGGGACATTTGGGAGCTATGGCTACACCTTC. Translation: CASSLGPGTFGSYGYTF. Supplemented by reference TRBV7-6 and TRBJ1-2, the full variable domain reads GAGVSQSPRYKVTKRGQDVALRCDPISGHVSLYWYRQALGQGPEFLTYFNYEAQQDKSGLPNDRFSAERPEGSISTLTIQRTEQRDSAMYRCASSLGPGTFGSYGYTFGSGTRLTVV.

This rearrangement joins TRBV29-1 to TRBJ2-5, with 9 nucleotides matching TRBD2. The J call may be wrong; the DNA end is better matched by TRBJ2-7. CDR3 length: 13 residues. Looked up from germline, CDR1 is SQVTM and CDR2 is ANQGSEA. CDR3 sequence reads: CSGLNSGGVEQYF. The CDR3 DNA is TGCAGCGGATTGAATAGCGGGGGCGTCGAGCAGTACTTC.

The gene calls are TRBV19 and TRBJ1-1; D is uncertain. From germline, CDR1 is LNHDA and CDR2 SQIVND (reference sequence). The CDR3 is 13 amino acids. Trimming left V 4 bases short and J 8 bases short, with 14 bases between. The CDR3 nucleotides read TGTGCCAGTAGTAACCCCTTTTGGCCGGAAGCTTTCTTT. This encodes CASSNPFWPEAFF. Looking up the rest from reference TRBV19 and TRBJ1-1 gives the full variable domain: DGGITQSPKYLFRKEGQNVTLSCEQNLNHDAMYWYRQDPGQGLRLIYYSQIVNDFQKGDIAEGYSVSREKKESFPLTVTSAQKNPTAFYLCASSNPFWPEAFFGQGTRLTVV.

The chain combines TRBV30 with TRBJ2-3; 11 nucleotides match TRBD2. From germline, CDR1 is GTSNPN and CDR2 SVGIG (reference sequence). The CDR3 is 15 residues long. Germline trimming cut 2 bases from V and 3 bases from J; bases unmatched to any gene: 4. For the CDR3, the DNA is TGTGCCTGGAGTTGGACTAGCGGGCCTACAGATACGCAGTATTTT. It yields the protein CAWSWTSGPTDTQYF.

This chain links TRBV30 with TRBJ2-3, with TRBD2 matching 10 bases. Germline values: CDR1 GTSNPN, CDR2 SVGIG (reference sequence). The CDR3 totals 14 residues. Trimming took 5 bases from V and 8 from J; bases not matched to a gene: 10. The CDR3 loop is CAWVTSGAGGTQYF. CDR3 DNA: TGTGCCTGGGTTACTAGCGGGGCCGGCGGTACGCAGTATTTT.

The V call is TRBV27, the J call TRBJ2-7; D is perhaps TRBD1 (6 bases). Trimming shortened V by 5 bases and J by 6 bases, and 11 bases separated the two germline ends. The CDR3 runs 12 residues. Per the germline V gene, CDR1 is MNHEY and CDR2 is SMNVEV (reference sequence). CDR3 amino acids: CASSPTGIEQYF. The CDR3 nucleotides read TGTGCCAGCAGTCCAACAGGGATCGAGCAGTACTTC.

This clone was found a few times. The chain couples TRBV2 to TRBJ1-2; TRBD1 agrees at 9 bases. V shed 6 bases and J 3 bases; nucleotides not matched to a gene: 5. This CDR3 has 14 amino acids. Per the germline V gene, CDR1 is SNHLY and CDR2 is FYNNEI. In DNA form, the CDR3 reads TGTGCCAGCAGGAGGGACAGGGACGACTATGGCTACACCTTC. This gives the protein CASRRDRDDYGYTF.

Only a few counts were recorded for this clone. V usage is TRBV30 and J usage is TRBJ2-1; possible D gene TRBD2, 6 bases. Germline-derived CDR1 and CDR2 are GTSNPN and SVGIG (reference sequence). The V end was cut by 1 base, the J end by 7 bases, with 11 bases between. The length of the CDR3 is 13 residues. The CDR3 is CAWSGLVHNEQFF. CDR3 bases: TGTGCCTGGAGTGGACTAGTTCATAATGAGCAGTTCTTC.

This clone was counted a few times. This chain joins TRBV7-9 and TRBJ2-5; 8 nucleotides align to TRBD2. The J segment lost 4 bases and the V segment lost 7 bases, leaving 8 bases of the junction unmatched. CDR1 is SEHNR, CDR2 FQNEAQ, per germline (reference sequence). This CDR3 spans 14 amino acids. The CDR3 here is CASTFSGGLETQYF. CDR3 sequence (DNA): TGTGCCAGCACCTTCTCGGGAGGGTTAGAGACCCAGTACTTC.

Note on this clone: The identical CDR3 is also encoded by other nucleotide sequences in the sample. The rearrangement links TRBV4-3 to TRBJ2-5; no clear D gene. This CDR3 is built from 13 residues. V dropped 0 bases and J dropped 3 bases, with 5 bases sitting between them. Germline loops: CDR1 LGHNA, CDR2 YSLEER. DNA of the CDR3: TGCGCCAGCAGCCAAGACCGTGAAGAGACCCAGTACTTC. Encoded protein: CASSQDREETQYF.

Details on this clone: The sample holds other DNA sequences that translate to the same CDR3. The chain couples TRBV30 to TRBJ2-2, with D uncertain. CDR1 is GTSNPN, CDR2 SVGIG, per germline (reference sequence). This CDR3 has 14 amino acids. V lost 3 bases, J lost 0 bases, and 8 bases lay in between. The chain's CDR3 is CAWRGGPNTGELFF. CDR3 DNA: TGTGCCTGGAGAGGCGGTCCGAACACCGGGGAGCTGTTTTTT. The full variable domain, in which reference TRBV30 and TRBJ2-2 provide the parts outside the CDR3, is SQTIHQWPATLVQPVGSPLSLECTVEGTSNPNLYWYRQAAGRGLQLLFYSVGIGQISSEVPQNLSASRPQDRQFILSSKKLLLSDSGFYLCAWRGGPNTGELFFGEGSRLTVL.

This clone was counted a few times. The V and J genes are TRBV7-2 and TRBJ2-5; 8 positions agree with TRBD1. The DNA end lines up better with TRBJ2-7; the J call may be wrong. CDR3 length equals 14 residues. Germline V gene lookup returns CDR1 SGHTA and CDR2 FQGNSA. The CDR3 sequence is CASSSWTGPDEQYF. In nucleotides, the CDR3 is TGTGCCAGCAGCTCCTGGACAGGGCCGGACGAGCAGTACTTC.

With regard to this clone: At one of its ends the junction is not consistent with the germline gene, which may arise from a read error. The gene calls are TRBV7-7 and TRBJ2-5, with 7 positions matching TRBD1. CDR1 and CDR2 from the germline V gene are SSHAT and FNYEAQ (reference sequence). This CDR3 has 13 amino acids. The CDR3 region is CASSPGTEETQYF. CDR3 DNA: TGTGCTAGCAGCCCAGGGACAGAAGAGACCCAGTACTTC.

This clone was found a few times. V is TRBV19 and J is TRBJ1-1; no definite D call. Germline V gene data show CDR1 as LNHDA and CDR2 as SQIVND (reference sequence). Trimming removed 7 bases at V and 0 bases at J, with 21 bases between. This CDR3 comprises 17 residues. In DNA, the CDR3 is TGTGCCAGTACCCACCAGCGGCACGGAAACCTGAACACTGAAGCTTTCTTT. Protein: CASTHQRHGNLNTEAFF.